The 12 T cell receptor beta chains below all came from one sample that was sequenced in a study of monozygotic twins with inflammatory bowel disease. TCRdb reprocessed the 5' RACE reads; each CDR3 protein has one entry and no DNA is given. The sample table sets out roughly 100,000 distinct CDR3 sequences. Sequencing was performed on blood. All receptors come from a human donor with ulcerative colitis or Crohn's disease, or a healthy co-twin of an affected twin (not recorded which).

The chain links TRBV5-4 to TRBJ1-2. This CDR3 has 14 residues. The germline gives CDR1 SGHNT, CDR2 YYREEE (reference sequence). The CDR3 here is CATKTAGKNYGYTF.

This chain connects TRBV4-3 to TRBJ2-7; the TCRdb D gene call, TRBD1, has no DNA to confirm it. This CDR3 is 13 amino acids long. Germline assignment: CDR1 LGHNA and CDR2 YSLEER. The CDR3: CASSLEPGYEQYF.

This rearrangement joins TRBV23-1 to TRBJ2-1. TRBV23-1 is identified as an open reading frame with a role that is uncertain. The length of the CDR3 is 14 residues. The CDR3 reads CASSQSTRNNEQFF.

The genes are TRBV7-9 and TRBJ2-5. Germline V lookup: CDR1 SEHNR, CDR2 FQNEAQ (reference sequence). This CDR3 comprises 14 residues. This CDR3 is CASSLTTKQETQYF.

The chain carries TRBV19 and TRBJ1-5. The length of the CDR3 is 12 residues. Per the germline V gene, CDR1 is LNHDA and CDR2 is SQIVND (reference sequence). CDR3 sequence reads: CASTGRNQPQHF.

V usage is TRBV28 and J usage is TRBJ2-7; the TRBD1 assignment by TCRdb is unverifiable without DNA. This CDR3 is 12 amino acids long. Germline V CDR1 and CDR2: MDHEN, SYDVKM. The CDR3 loop is CASTQGGNEQYF.

This rearrangement joins TRBV28 to TRBJ2-5; TCRdb lists TRBD2, though no DNA is available to test this call. The germline gives CDR1 MDHEN, CDR2 SYDVKM. This CDR3 region has 16 residues. CDR3 protein: CASKVAGPAEQETQYF.

V is TRBV4-3 and J is TRBJ1-2. The CDR3 has 17 residues. Germline CDR1 LGHNA, CDR2 YSLEER. The CDR3 region is CASSQDTNRILGYGYTF.

The chain is built from TRBV18 and TRBJ2-1; the TRBD2 assignment by TCRdb is unverifiable without DNA. The CDR3 sequence is 15 residues long. CDR1 and CDR2 from the germline V gene are KGHSH and LQKENI. The CDR3 sequence is CASSSLAGGWNEQFF.

The chain is built from TRBV20-1 and TRBJ1-5; TCRdb's D call, TRBD1, is unchecked because there is no DNA. This CDR3 has 16 residues. Germline lookup yields CDR1 DFQATT and CDR2 SNEGSKA (reference sequence). The CDR3 spells CSAVYYFDRGNQPQHF.

The CDR3 sequence is CASSQRRVVYYNEQFF. V gene TRBV6-2 or TRBV6-3 combines with J gene TRBJ2-1. Per germline, CDR1 MNHEY and CDR2 SVGEGT. There are 16 residues in the CDR3.

This sequence joins TRBV5-6 and TRBJ2-5; TCRdb selects TRBD2, and the lack of DNA leaves this call unchecked. The CDR3 has 15 residues. Per the germline V gene, CDR1 is SGHDT and CDR2 is YYEEEE. The chain's CDR3 is CASSLRTTTQETQYF.